This TCR beta chain was captured in a study of cytomegalovirus exposure and HLA in healthy donors. CDR3 length equals 15 residues. Germline CDR1 GTSNPN, CDR2 SVGIG (reference sequence). V gave up 3 bases and J gave up 1 base, with 15 bases separating them. A word on this clone: What it recognizes is unknown.

The table came from immunoSEQ multiplex PCR; TCRdb's copy has only in-frame clones and leaves some out. The repertoire has about 360,000 clones, 75% to 90% of them found once; the top ten carry roughly 0.83%. Among the 110 or so subjects of the validation cohort, separate from the approximately 700-subject first cohort, were the donors. Study findings and constraints: In the 130 or so validation repertoires, a later analysis found that first-cohort TCR clusters tended to co-occur. Through in vitro validation, a few CMV-associated chains were shown to be specific for CMV antigens.

The TCR was taken from a woman in her late teens or twenties in good health and CMV-seronegative. The chain carries TRBV30 and TRBJ1-1; D is undetermined. The material sequenced was PBMCs. For the CDR3, the DNA is TGTGCCTGGAGGAGAAAGGCGCCTAGGAACACTGAAGCTTTCTTT. Its protein product is CAWRRKAPRNTEAFF. The full variable domain, rest sourced from reference TRBV30 and TRBJ1-1, is SQTIHQWPATLVQPVGSPLSLECTVEGTSNPNLYWYRQAAGRGLQLLFYSVGIGQISSEVPQNLSASRPQDRQFILSSKKLLLSDSGFYLCAWRRKAPRNTEAFFGQGTRLTVV.